This TCR beta chain was documented in a study of blood T cell repertoires in COVID-19. Overall study: Some COVID-19 samples were acute and others convalescent; all came from the United States, Italy and Spain.

As handled by the study authors: Using reference gene primer amplification, nucleated cell counts were estimated. Clones were read by immunoSEQ multiplex PCR, and TCRdb kept only the in-frame ones, dropping some. That table gives V, J and clone size, and the DNA gave D and trimming. The sample contains roughly 200,000 clones, roughly 82% of which appear only once. The junction had 6 bases not matched to a gene; V was cut back by 8 bases and J by 7 bases. This CDR3 spans 14 amino acids. In germline, CDR1 is SNHLY, CDR2 FYNNEI. Cohorts were assigned according to the clinical history that participants reported.

Sequencing was done on a sample of PBMCs or T cells enriched from blood (not recorded which). The chain uses TRBV2 and TRBJ1-5, with 12 bases aligning to TRBD1. This clonotype was sampled from a woman in her fifties or sixties with acute COVID-19. The CDR3 loop is CASHEGTGGQPQHF. The CDR3 nucleotides are TGTGCCAGCCATGAAGGGACAGGGGGCCAGCCCCAGCATTTT.